This section outlines one T cell receptor (beta chain) sequence together with its context. Its antigen is unidentified. The data originate from a study of OX40 agonist ivuxolimab in advanced cancers. The method was immunoSEQ multiplex PCR; TCRdb's version includes in-frame clones alone and lacks a portion of them. The sample has 45,000 to 50,000 clones, approximately 91% seen once. The CDR3 spans 14 residues. V dropped 5 bases and J dropped 1 base, with 13 bases sitting between them. Germline V gene data show CDR1 as SGHNT and CDR2 as YYREEE (reference sequence). Points from the study as a whole: The study observed clonal expansion of CD4+ and CD8+ blood T cells by week 6 at 0.1 to 3.0 mg/kg. On average, CD8+ T cells showed a greater number of expanded clones than CD4+.

This sequence originates from an adult with an advanced solid tumor such as melanoma, head and neck, liver or kidney cancer. The rearrangement links TRBV5-4 to TRBJ2-7; possibly TRBD2 for D (6 bases). The material was CD4+ or CD8+ T cells sorted from blood, obtained in a trial of the OX40 agonist ivuxolimab. The CDR3 sequence is CASSYDGGSYEQYV. The CDR3 nucleotides read TGTGCCAGCAGTTACGACGGAGGGTCCTACGAGCAGTACGTC.